Shown below are 32 T cell receptor beta chains from a single sample sequenced in a study of blood T cells in healthy people across ages. Through a sample-barcoded 5' primer and a J-beta primer mix, a second PCR was run for roughly 7 to 12 cycles. TCRdb analysed the 5' RACE reads with MiXCR anew, one entry per CDR3 protein. The data contain approximately 490,000 distinct CDR3 sequences, more than 20% of them singletons. The sample also formed part of further work on T cells of mothers and their children.

Sequencing input: blood. These receptors came from a boy younger than 18 in good health.

This clonotype was recorded a few times. The genes are TRBV20-1 and TRBJ2-1; 10 bases agree with TRBD2. CDR3 length: 15 residues. Germline lookup yields CDR1 DFQATT and CDR2 SNEGSKA (reference sequence). Trimming removed 1 base from V and 7 bases from J; junction bases left unmatched: 7. As DNA, the CDR3 is TGCAGTGCTAGAGGACTAGCGGGTCATGTAAATGAGCAGTTCTTC. Residues: CSARGLAGHVNEQFF.

The J gene is TRBJ2-1, the V gene TRBV6-2 or TRBV6-3; TRBD1 might be the D (6 bases). Germline lookup yields CDR1 MNHEY and CDR2 SVGEGT. The CDR3 contains 19 residues. Trimming removed 6 bases at V and 0 bases at J, with 24 bases between. This CDR3 is CASSHNRASSLPSYNEQFF. The CDR3 region has the DNA TGTGCCAGCAGCCACAACAGGGCATCTTCTCTACCCTCCTACAATGAGCAGTTCTTC.

This clonotype came up a few times. The chain combines TRBV12-3 or TRBV12-4 with TRBJ2-7, with 9 bases identical to TRBD1. Germline trimming cut 5 bases from V and 6 bases from J; bases unmatched to any gene: 2. The CDR3 extends over 12 amino acids. The CDR3 DNA reads TGTGCCAGCAGTGACAGGGGGAGCGAGCAGTACTTC. Translation gives CASSDRGSEQYF.

This clonotype was seen at least ten times. The chain is built from TRBV20-1 and TRBJ2-5, with D possibly TRBD2 on 6 matching bases. The CDR3 has 15 residues. Trimming cost V 0 bases and J 2 bases, with 13 bases left between them. Looked up from germline, CDR1 is DFQATT and CDR2 is SNEGSKA (reference sequence). The CDR3 sequence is CSAREGWREQETQYF. CDR3 DNA sequence: TGCAGTGCTAGAGAAGGGTGGAGGGAGCAAGAGACCCAGTACTTC.

In the case of this clonotype: Since the CDR3 does not end with the conserved phenylalanine or tryptophan, this likely comes from a read error. V is TRBV29-1 and J is TRBJ2-7; D might be TRBD1 or TRBD2, each matching 6 bases. Gene TRBJ2-1 matches the end of the DNA better, so the J call may be wrong. This CDR3 spans 14 amino acids. Germline lookup yields CDR1 SQVTM and CDR2 ANQGSEA. CDR3 loop: CSVDGGRAYNEQFS. CDR3 nucleotide sequence: TGCAGCGTTGACGGGGGCAGGGCCTACAATGAGCAGTTCTCC.

The gene calls are TRBV4-1 and TRBJ2-5; 7 bases are shared with TRBD1. V lost 10 bases to trimming and J lost 9 bases; unmatched junction nucleotides: 14. The CDR3 is 13 amino acids. Germline V CDR1 and CDR2: MGHRA, YSYEKL. In DNA form, the CDR3 reads TGCGCCACCCCGGGACACCCGCAGGGGGCCCAGTACTTC. Translated, it gives CATPGHPQGAQYF.

The J gene is TRBJ2-5, the V gene TRBV11-1; 9 bases fit TRBD2. The DNA end lines up better with TRBJ2-1; the J call may be wrong. The CDR3 extends over 12 amino acids. Germline V gene sequence: CDR1 SGHAT, CDR2 FQDESV (reference sequence). The CDR3: CASGSGRDEQFF. The CDR3, as DNA: TGTGCCAGCGGTAGCGGGAGAGACGAGCAGTTCTTC.

The chain employs TRBV3-1 and TRBJ1-2, with D hard to call. Germline CDR1 reads LGHDT; CDR2 reads YNNKEL (reference sequence). The CDR3 totals 20 residues. Trimming shortened V by 0 bases and J by 2 bases, and 25 bases separated the two germline ends. The CDR3 DNA reads TGTGCCAGCAGCCAAGATTCCCATCTTCTGGAGAAACCGCCCAACTATGGCTACACCTTC. This gives the protein CASSQDSHLLEKPPNYGYTF.

This clonotype occurred a few times. The J gene is TRBJ1-2, the V gene TRBV5-1; possibly TRBD1 for D (5 bases). The CDR3 sequence is 14 residues long. V lost 1 base to trimming and J lost 10 bases, with 17 bases between them. Per germline, CDR1 SGHRS and CDR2 YFSETQ. The CDR3 loop is CASSLKAVGGVYTF. For the CDR3, the DNA is TGCGCCAGCAGCTTGAAGGCGGTCGGAGGGGTCTACACCTTC. The full variable domain, in which reference TRBV5-1 and TRBJ1-2 provide the parts outside the CDR3, is KAGVTQTPRYLIKTRGQQVTLSCSPISGHRSVSWYQQTPGQGLQFLFEYFSETQRNKGNFPGRFSGRQFSNSRSEMNVSTLELGDSALYLCASSLKAVGGVYTFGSGTRLTVV.

This clonotype was found a few times. The chain links TRBV12-3 or TRBV12-4 to TRBJ1-4; TRBD1 agrees at 7 bases. The CDR3 covers 15 residues. V shed 6 bases and J 0 bases; nucleotides not matched to a gene: 4. CDR3 residues: CASRSGTATNEKLFF. CDR3 DNA: TGTGCCAGCAGGTCCGGGACAGCAACTAATGAAAAACTGTTTTTT.

The V call is TRBV13, the J call TRBJ2-4; D not certain. Germline V lookup: CDR1 PRHDT, CDR2 FYEKMQ (reference sequence). The CDR3 length is 15 residues. Trimming removed 5 bases from V and 0 bases from J, with 11 bases in between. CDR3 coding DNA: TGTGCCAGCAGCCCGTACCCCGTAGCCAAAAACATTCAGTACTTC. Its translation is CASSPYPVAKNIQYF.

The V call is TRBV15, the J call TRBJ2-1; the match to TRBD2 covers 8 bases. This CDR3 region has 17 residues. The trim removed 0 bases at V and 6 bases at J, leaving 10 bases unmatched. Germline CDR1 reads LNHNV; CDR2 reads YYDKDF (reference sequence). CDR3 nucleotide sequence: TGTGCCACCAGCAGAGATATCGGACTAGCAGGACTCAATGAGCAGTTCTTC. Encoded protein: CATSRDIGLAGLNEQFF. Combining the CDR3 with reference TRBV15 and TRBJ2-1 gives the whole variable domain DAMVIQNPRYQVTQFGKPVTLSCSQTLNHNVMYWYQQKSSQAPKLLFHYYDKDFNNEADTPDNFQSRRPNTSFCFLDIRSPGLGDTAMYLCATSRDIGLAGLNEQFFGPGTRLTVL.

The chain joins TRBV5-1 to TRBJ2-1; 14 nucleotides align to TRBD2. J was trimmed by 8 bases and V by 3 bases; bases with no gene match: 4. In germline, CDR1 is SGHRS, CDR2 YFSETQ. This CDR3 region has 15 residues. The CDR3 reads CASSSRLAGGDEQFF. CDR3 DNA sequence: TGCGCCAGCAGCTCAAGACTAGCGGGAGGGGATGAGCAGTTCTTC.

This clonotype has more than one count but fewer than ten. The chain joins TRBV9 to TRBJ2-5; weak D call: TRBD2 (6 bases). V was clipped by 0 bases and J by 2 bases, with 11 bases between them. This CDR3 comprises 15 residues. Germline CDR1 SGDLS, CDR2 YYNGEE. This chain's CDR3 is CASSVAGERQETQYF. CDR3 nucleotides: TGTGCCAGCAGCGTAGCGGGAGAAAGGCAAGAGACCCAGTACTTC.

This chain links TRBV27 with TRBJ2-1; D unresolved. V was pared by 6 bases and J by 6 bases, with 9 bases between. This CDR3 contains 12 residues. Germline V gene sequence: CDR1 MNHEY, CDR2 SMNVEV (reference sequence). Written as DNA, the CDR3 is TGTGCCAGCAGCCTAAACCTCAATGAGCAGTTCTTC. It is translated as CASSLNLNEQFF.

This clonotype appeared a few times. The chain employs TRBV29-1 and TRBJ2-1; 11 nucleotides match TRBD2. The CDR3 runs 16 residues. V lost 2 bases, J lost 4 bases, and 7 bases stayed unmatched. Germline loops: CDR1 SQVTM, CDR2 ANQGSEA. For the CDR3, the DNA is TGCAGCGTTGAACTTTGGCTAGCGGGAGGATACAATGAGCAGTTCTTC. Its protein product is CSVELWLAGGYNEQFF.

This clonotype was recorded at least ten times. The chain has TRBV4-2 and TRBJ2-6; TRBD2 is a possible D gene (6 bases). The CDR3 totals 15 residues. Germline V gives CDR1 LGHNA, CDR2 YNFKEQ. V was shortened by 0 bases and J by 3 bases, with 6 bases between the two germline ends. The CDR3, as DNA: TGTGCCAGCAGCCAAGAGGGGGGTGGGGCCAACGTCCTGACTTTC. Protein: CASSQEGGGANVLTF.

The chain combines TRBV4-3 with TRBJ1-2, with D possibly matching TRBD1 (6 bases). The V gene's germline CDR1 is LGHNA and CDR2 YSLEER. The CDR3 spans 17 residues. Deletions cut 2 bases from V and 6 bases from J, with 22 bases between. This CDR3 reads CASSQKEGGLGSNGYTF. The CDR3 DNA is TGCGCCAGCAGCCAAAAAGAGGGGGGCTTAGGCAGCAATGGCTACACCTTC.

V gene TRBV20-1 combines with J gene TRBJ2-7; tentatively, D is TRBD1 (5 bases). Germline CDR1 and CDR2: DFQATT and SNEGSKA (reference sequence). Trimming cost V 5 bases and J 2 bases, with 13 bases left between them. The CDR3 totals 13 residues. This CDR3 is CSASETVAYEQYF. DNA for the CDR3: TGCAGTGCTTCCGAGACAGTTGCCTACGAGCAGTACTTC.

This clonotype was counted between two and nine times. The chain employs TRBV25-1 and TRBJ2-5; a weak D match, TRBD1 (6 bases). V lost 4 bases, J lost 5 bases, and 20 bases lay in between. Germline CDR1 reads MGHDK; CDR2 reads SYGVNS. The CDR3 sequence is 16 residues long. The CDR3, as DNA: TGTGCCAGCAGTGCAACTCCCGGGACATATGGGGAGACCCAGTACTTC. This encodes CASSATPGTYGETQYF.

This clonotype was found many times. The rearrangement links TRBV9 to TRBJ2-5, with TRBD1 as a possible D gene (5 bases). The DNA end lines up better with TRBJ2-7; the J call may be wrong. From germline, CDR1 is SGDLS and CDR2 YYNGEE. The CDR3 runs 14 residues. CDR3 nucleotides: TGTGCCAGCCCCGCGACAGCCGGTTCCTACGAGCAGTACTTC. Protein sequence: CASPATAGSYEQYF.

The V gene is TRBV4-3, the J gene TRBJ2-3; D remains unclear. V lost 0 bases to trimming and J lost 2 bases, with 21 bases between them. The CDR3 loop spans 19 amino acids. The germline V gene has CDR1 LGHNA and CDR2 YSLEER. The CDR3 DNA follows: TGCGCCAGCAGCCAAGAGGTCCCAGCGCTGGATAATTTCACAGATACGCAGTATTTT. It specifies CASSQEVPALDNFTDTQYF.

This clonotype was detected only a few times. The chain combines TRBV28 with TRBJ2-5; 9 bases are a match to TRBD2. Germline CDR1 is MDHEN and CDR2 is SYDVKM. The CDR3 totals 15 residues. Unmatched junction bases numbered 11, after V lost 7 bases and J lost 5 bases. CDR3 coding DNA: TGTGCCAGCATCCGCGGGGGGGCGGGCTACGAGACCCAGTACTTC. It is translated as CASIRGGAGYETQYF.

The chain couples TRBV2 to TRBJ2-3; D might be TRBD2 (5 bases). V dropped 8 bases and J dropped 6 bases, with 12 bases sitting between them. This CDR3 has 12 residues. Germline assignment: CDR1 SNHLY and CDR2 FYNNEI. Here the CDR3 reads CASQASRDTQYF. The CDR3 DNA reads TGTGCCAGCCAAGCTAGCAGGGATACGCAGTATTTT.

The CDR3, as DNA: TGCAGTGCTAGAGAGGAAGGGGCCACTGAAGCTTTCTTT. Translated: CSAREEGATEAFF. This chain joins TRBV20-1 and TRBJ1-1; a possible D gene is TRBD1 (5 bases). CDR3 size: 13 residues. V gave up 0 bases and J gave up 4 bases, with 9 bases separating them. CDR1 is DFQATT, CDR2 SNEGSKA, per germline (reference sequence).

Turning to this clonotype: The germline gene is not matched at one end of the junction; a read error may be the cause. The genes are TRBV4-3 and TRBJ1-4; 9 bases are shared with TRBD1. The CDR3 is made up of 14 amino acids. The germline gives CDR1 LGHNA, CDR2 YSLEER. The CDR3 DNA sequence: TGCGCCAGCAGCGAAGACAGGGGGGAGGAAAAACTGCTTTTT. Residues: CASSEDRGEEKLLF.

This clonotype was recorded a few times. The chain recombines TRBV28 with TRBJ2-5; 12 bases are shared with TRBD2. This CDR3 has 15 residues. CDR1 MDHEN and CDR2 SYDVKM come from the germline V gene. V lost 4 bases, J lost 5 bases, and 5 bases stayed unmatched. The CDR3 protein is CASSSSGGATETQYF. The CDR3 coding sequence is TGTGCCAGCAGTTCTAGCGGGGGGGCCACGGAGACCCAGTACTTC.

The table lists this clonotype with a few counts. The genes are TRBV5-1 and TRBJ2-3; TRBD1 might be the D (7 bases). The CDR3 totals 17 residues. Germline CDR1 SGHRS, CDR2 YFSETQ. Trimming removed 3 bases at V and 2 bases at J, with 19 bases between. The CDR3 here is CASSWLGAGQFTDTQYF. CDR3 DNA: TGCGCCAGCAGCTGGCTTGGGGCGGGACAGTTCACAGATACGCAGTATTTT.

This sequence joins TRBV29-1 and TRBJ2-5; D gene ambiguous. The CDR3 spans 14 residues. The ends were cut back, 2 bases at V and 1 base at J, with 11 bases in the middle. Per the germline V gene, CDR1 is SQVTM and CDR2 is ANQGSEA. The CDR3 loop reads CSVEPKTVQETQYF. For the CDR3, the DNA is TGCAGCGTTGAACCAAAAACCGTCCAAGAGACCCAGTACTTC.

This clonotype has just a few counts. The chain uses TRBV29-1 and TRBJ1-2; 8 nucleotides agree with TRBD1. Germline CDR1 is SQVTM and CDR2 is ANQGSEA. CDR3 length: 14 residues. Trimming cost V 3 bases and J 3 bases; bases outside gene matches: 6. The CDR3 reads CSVDFPGGHYGYTF. In DNA, the CDR3 is TGCAGCGTTGACTTTCCAGGGGGCCACTATGGCTACACCTTC.

J is TRBJ1-2 and V is TRBV19; tentative D call: TRBD1 (6 bases). The CDR3 loop spans 15 amino acids. CDR1 is LNHDA and CDR2 is SQIVND in the germline V gene (reference sequence). V was cut by 7 bases and J by 5 bases, with 20 bases left in between. CDR3 bases: TGTGCCAGTAACCTATTTGACAGGCCTGGGTATGGCTACACCTTC. As protein: CASNLFDRPGYGYTF.

This clonotype was seen more than once but under ten times. The chain combines TRBV28 with TRBJ1-1, with TRBD1 matching over 8 bases. Germline CDR1 is MDHEN and CDR2 is SYDVKM. The J segment lost 3 bases and the V segment lost 6 bases, leaving 9 bases of the junction unmatched. The CDR3 is 15 residues long. CDR3 nucleotides: TGTGCCAGCAGCCCCTCATGGGGACAGGACACTGAAGCTTTCTTT. Amino acids: CASSPSWGQDTEAFF.